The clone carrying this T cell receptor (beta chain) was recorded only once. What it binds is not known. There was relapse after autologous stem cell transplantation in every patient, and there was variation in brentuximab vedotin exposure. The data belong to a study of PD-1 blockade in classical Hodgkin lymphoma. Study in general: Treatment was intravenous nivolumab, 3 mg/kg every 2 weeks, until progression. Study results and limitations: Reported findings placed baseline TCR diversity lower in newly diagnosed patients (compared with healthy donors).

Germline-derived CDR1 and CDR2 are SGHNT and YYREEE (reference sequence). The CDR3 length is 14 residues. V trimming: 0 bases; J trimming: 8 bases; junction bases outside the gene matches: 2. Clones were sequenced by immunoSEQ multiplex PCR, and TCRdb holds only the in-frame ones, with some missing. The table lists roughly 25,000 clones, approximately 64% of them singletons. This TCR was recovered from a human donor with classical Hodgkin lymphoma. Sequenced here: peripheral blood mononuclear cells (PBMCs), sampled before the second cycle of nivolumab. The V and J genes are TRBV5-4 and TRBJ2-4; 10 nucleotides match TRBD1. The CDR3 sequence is CASSLAGTGDIQYF. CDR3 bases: TGTGCCAGCAGCTTGGCAGGGACAGGGGACATTCAGTACTTC.